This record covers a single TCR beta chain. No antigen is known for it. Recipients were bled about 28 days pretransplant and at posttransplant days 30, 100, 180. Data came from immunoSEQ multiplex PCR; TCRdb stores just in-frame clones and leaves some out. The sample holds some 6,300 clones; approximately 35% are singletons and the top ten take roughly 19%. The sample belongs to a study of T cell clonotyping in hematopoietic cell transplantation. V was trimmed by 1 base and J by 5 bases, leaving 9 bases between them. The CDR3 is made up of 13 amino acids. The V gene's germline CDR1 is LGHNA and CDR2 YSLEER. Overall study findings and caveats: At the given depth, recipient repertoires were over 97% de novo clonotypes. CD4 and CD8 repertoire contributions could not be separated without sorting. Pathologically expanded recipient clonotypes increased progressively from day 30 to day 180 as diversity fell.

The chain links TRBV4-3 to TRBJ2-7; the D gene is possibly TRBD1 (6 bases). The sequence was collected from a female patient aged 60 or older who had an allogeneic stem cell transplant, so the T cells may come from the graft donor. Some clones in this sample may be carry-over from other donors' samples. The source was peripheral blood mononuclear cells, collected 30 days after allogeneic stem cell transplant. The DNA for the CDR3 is TGCGCCAGCAGCCAAGCACAGGGCCACGAGCAGTACTTC. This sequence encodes CASSQAQGHEQYF.